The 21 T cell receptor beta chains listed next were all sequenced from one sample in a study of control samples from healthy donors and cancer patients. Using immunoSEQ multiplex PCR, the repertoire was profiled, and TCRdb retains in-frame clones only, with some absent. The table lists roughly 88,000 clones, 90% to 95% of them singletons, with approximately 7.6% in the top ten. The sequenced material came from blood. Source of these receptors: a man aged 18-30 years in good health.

The CDR3 DNA sequence: TGTGCCAGCGCCCTGGATGGGGGTAACTACAATGAGCAGTTCTTC. It specifies CASALDGGNYNEQFF. The chain employs TRBV5-4 and TRBJ2-1, with D possibly being TRBD1 or TRBD2 (5 bases each). Between the trimmed V and J ends, which lost 7 bases and 3 bases, there was a span of 17 bases. The CDR3 spans 15 residues. CDR1 and CDR2 from the germline V gene are SGHNT and YYREEE (reference sequence).

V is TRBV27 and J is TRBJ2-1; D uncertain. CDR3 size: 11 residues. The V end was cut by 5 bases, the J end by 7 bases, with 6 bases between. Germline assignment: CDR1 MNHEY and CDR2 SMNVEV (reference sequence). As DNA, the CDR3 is TGTGCCAGCAGTGGAGCGAATGAGCAGTTCTTC. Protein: CASSGANEQFF.

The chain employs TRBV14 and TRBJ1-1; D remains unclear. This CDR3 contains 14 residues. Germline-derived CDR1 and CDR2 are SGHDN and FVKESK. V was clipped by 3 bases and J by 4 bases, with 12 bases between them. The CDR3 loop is CASSHKLRGTEAFF. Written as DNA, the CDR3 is TGTGCCAGCAGCCACAAGCTCCGGGGCACTGAAGCTTTCTTT.

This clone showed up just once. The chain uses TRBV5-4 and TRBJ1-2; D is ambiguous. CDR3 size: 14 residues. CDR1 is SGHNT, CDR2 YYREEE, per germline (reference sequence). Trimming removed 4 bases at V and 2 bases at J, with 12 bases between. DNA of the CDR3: TGTGCCAGCAGCCTACAAAAGGGAAACTATGGCTACACCTTC. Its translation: CASSLQKGNYGYTF.

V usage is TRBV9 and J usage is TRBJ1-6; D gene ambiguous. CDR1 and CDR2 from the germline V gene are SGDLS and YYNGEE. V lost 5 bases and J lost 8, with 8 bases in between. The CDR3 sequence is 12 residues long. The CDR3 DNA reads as TGTGCCAGCAGGGGGAGGGATTCACCCCTCCACTTT. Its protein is CASRGRDSPLHF.

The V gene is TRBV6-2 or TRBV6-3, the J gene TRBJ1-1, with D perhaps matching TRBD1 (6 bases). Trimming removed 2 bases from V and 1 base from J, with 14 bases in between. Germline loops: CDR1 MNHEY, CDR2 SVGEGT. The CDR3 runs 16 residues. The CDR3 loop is CASSYGGLGPNTEAFF. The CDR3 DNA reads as TGTGCCAGCAGTTACGGGGGGCTCGGACCGAACACTGAAGCTTTCTTT.

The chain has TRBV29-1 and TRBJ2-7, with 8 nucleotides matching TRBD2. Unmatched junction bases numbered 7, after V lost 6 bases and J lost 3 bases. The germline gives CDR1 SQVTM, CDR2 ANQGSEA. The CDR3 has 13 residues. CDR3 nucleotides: TGCAGCGTGCGGGGACTAGGCTTCTACGAGCAGTACTTC. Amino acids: CSVRGLGFYEQYF.

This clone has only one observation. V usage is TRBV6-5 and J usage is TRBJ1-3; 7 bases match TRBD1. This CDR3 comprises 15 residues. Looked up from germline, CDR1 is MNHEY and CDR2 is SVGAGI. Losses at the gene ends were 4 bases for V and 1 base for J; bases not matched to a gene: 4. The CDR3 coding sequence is TGTGCCAGCAGTTCGTCGACAGGGTCTGGAAACACCATATATTTT. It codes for CASSSSTGSGNTIYF.

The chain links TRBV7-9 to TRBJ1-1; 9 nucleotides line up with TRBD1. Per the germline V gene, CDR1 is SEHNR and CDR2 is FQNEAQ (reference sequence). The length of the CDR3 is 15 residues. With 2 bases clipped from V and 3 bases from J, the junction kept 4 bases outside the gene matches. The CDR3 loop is CASSLSTGGYTEAFF. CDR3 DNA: TGTGCCAGCAGCTTATCGACAGGGGGGTACACTGAAGCTTTCTTT. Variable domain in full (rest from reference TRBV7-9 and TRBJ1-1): DTGVSQNPRHKITKRGQNVTFRCDPISEHNRLYWYRQTLGQGPEFLTYFQNEAQLEKSRLLSDRFSAERPKGSFSTLEIQRTEQGDSAMYLCASSLSTGGYTEAFFGQGTRLTVV.

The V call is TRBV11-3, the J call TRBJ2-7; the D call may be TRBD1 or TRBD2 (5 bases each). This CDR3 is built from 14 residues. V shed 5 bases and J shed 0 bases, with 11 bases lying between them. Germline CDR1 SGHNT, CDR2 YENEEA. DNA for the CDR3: TGTGCCAGCAGCCCCCGGGGCGGCTCCTACGAGCAGTACTTC. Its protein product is CASSPRGGSYEQYF.

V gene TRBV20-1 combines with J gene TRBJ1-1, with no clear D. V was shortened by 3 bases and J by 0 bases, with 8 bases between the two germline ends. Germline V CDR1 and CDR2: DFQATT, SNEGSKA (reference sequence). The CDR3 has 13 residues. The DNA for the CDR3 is TGCAGTGCTAGTCTCCAGATGAACACTGAAGCTTTCTTT. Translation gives CSASLQMNTEAFF.

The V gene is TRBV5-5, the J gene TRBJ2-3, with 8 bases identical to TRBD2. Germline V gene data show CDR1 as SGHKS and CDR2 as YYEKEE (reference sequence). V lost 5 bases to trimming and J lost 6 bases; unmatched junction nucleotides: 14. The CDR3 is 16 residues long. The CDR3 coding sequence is TGTGCCAGCAGGATCTCGGGTAGCGGGACGGTGGATACGCAGTATTTT. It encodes CASRISGSGTVDTQYF.

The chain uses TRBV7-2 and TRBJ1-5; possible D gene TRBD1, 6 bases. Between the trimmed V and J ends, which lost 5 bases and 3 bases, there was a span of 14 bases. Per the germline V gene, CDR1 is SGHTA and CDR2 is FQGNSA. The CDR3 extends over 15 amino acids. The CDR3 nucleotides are TGTGCCAGCAGCCCACCGGACAGTCCCAATCAGCCCCAGCATTTT. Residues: CASSPPDSPNQPQHF.

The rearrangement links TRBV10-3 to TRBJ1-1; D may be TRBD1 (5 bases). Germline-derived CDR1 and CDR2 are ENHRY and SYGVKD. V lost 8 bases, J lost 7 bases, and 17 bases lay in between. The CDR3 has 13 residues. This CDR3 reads CAILAGILNEAFF. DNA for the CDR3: TGTGCCATCTTGGCAGGGATCTTGAATGAAGCTTTCTTT.

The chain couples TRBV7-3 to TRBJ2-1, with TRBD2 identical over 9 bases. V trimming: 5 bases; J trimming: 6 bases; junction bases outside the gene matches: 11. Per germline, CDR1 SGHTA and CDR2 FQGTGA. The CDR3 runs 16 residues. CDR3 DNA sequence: TGTGCCAGCAGCCCCTATGCTAGCGGGGTAAGCAATGAGCAGTTCTTC. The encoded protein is CASSPYASGVSNEQFF. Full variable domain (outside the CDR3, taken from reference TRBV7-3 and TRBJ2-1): GAGVSQTPSNKVTEKGKYVELRCDPISGHTALYWYRQSLGQGPEFLIYFQGTGAADDSGLPNDRFFAVRPEGSVSTLKIQRTERGDSAVYLCASSPYASGVSNEQFFGPGTRLTVL.

CDR3 amino acids: CASSLAGVLAKNIQYF. The CDR3 DNA reads TGTGCCAGCAGTTTAGCTGGGGTCCTGGCCAAAAACATTCAGTACTTC. The rearrangement joins TRBV27 to TRBJ2-4, with D uncertain. Germline CDR1 is MNHEY and CDR2 is SMNVEV (reference sequence). The CDR3 has 16 amino acids. The V end was cut by 2 bases, the J end by 1 base, with 12 bases between.

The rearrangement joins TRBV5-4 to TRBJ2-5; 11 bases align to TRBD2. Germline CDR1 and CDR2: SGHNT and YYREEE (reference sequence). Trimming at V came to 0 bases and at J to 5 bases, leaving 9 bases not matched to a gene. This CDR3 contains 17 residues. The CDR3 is CASSLGGSTSGAETQYF. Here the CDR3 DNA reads TGTGCCAGCAGCTTGGGTGGTTCGACTAGCGGGGCGGAGACCCAGTACTTC. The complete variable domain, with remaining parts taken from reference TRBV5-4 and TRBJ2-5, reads ETGVTQSPTHLIKTRGQQVTLRCSSQSGHNTVSWYQQALGQGPQFIFQYYREEENGRGNFPPRFSGLQFPNYSSELNVNALELDDSALYLCASSLGGSTSGAETQYFGPGTRLLVL.

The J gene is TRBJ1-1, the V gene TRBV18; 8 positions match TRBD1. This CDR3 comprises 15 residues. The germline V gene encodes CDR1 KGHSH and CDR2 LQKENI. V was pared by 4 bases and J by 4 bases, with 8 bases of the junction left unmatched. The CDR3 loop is CASSHRRGPVTEAFF. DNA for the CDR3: TGTGCCAGCTCACATCGCAGGGGGCCGGTCACTGAAGCTTTCTTT.

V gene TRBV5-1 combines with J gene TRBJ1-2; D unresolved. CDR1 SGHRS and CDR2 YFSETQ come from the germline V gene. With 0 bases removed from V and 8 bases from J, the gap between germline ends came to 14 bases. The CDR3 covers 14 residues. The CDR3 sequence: CASSLDTFSDGYTF. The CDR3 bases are TGCGCCAGCAGCTTGGACACTTTTTCCGACGGCTACACCTTC.

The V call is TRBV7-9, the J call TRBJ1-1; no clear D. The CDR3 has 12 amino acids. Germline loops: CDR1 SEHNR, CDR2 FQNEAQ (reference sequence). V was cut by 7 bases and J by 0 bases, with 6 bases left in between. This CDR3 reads CASKVMNTEAFF. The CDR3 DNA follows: TGTGCCAGCAAAGTCATGAACACTGAAGCTTTCTTT.

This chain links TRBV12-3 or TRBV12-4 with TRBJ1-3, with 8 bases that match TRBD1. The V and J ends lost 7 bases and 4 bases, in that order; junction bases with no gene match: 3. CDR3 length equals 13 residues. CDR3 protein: CASNGDRGNTIYF. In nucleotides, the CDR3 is TGTGCCAGCAACGGGGACAGGGGAAACACCATATATTTT.